Each of the 21 T cell receptor beta chains below was sequenced from the same sample in a study of T cells in Graves' hyperthyroidism and ophthalmopathy. TCR beta CDR3 region amplification was performed from RNA transcripts. First-round RT-PCR targeting the TCR CDR3 was performed with the HTBI primer set. TCRdb redid the calling of the multiplex PCR reads with MiXCR, one entry per CDR3 protein. The table includes hundreds of thousands of distinct CDR3 sequences, 14% detected once. Source material: blood. The source is a woman under 30 with Graves' hyperthyroidism.

This chain links TRBV5-6 with TRBJ2-1; the match to TRBD2 covers 14 bases. The germline V gene encodes CDR1 SGHDT and CDR2 YYEEEE. Trimming cost V 2 bases and J 6 bases; bases outside gene matches: 4. CDR3 length: 16 amino acids. The CDR3 DNA reads as TGTGCCAGCAGCTTATCCGGGACTAGCGGGAGCAATGAGCAGTTCTTC. Protein product: CASSLSGTSGSNEQFF. Full variable domain (missing parts from reference TRBV5-6 and TRBJ2-1): DAGVTQSPTHLIKTRGQQVTLRCSPKSGHDTVSWYQQALGQGPQFIFQYYEEEERQRGNFPDRFSGHQFPNYSSELNVNALLLGDSALYLCASSLSGTSGSNEQFFGPGTRLTVL.

This clonotype was seen repeatedly, ten times or more. The chain recombines TRBV6-5 with TRBJ1-1; no clear D. The CDR3 spans 15 residues. Trimming pared 4 bases from V and 1 base from J, leaving 13 bases between. The germline gives CDR1 MNHEY, CDR2 SVGAGI. Here the CDR3 reads CASSLERRGNTEAFF. The CDR3, as DNA: TGTGCCAGCAGTTTAGAACGACGGGGGAACACTGAAGCTTTCTTT.

The table lists this clonotype with a few counts. V and J are TRBV6-6 and TRBJ2-7; a possible D gene is TRBD1 (5 bases). The length of the CDR3 is 15 residues. V gave up 0 bases and J gave up 0 bases, with 9 bases separating them. Germline-derived CDR1 and CDR2 are MNHNY and SVGAGI (reference sequence). CDR3 DNA sequence: TGTGCCAGCAGTTACTCATCAGGGTTCTCCTACGAGCAGTACTTC. Translating it yields CASSYSSGFSYEQYF.

In its sample, this clonotype was seen many times. The chain carries TRBV2 and TRBJ1-5, with D hard to call. This CDR3 is 15 amino acids long. CDR1 and CDR2 from the germline V gene are SNHLY and FYNNEI. V gave up 4 bases and J gave up 2 bases, with 12 bases separating them. The CDR3 protein is CASSADLSGNQPQHF. The CDR3 nucleotides read TGTGCCAGCAGTGCCGACTTATCGGGCAATCAGCCCCAGCATTTT.

This clonotype was seen a few times. The chain has TRBV5-1 and TRBJ2-7; TRBD1 agrees at 8 bases. J gave up 3 bases and V 4 bases, and 6 bases lay outside the gene matches. CDR1 and CDR2 (germline): SGHRS, YFSETQ. The CDR3 covers 14 residues. As DNA, the CDR3 is TGCGCCAGCAGCCGGGCAGGGGGCAACTACGAGCAGTACTTC. Translation gives CASSRAGGNYEQYF.

The table lists this clonotype with many counts. The chain carries TRBV30 and TRBJ1-4; the D is unclear. Germline CDR1 reads GTSNPN; CDR2 reads SVGIG (reference sequence). V lost 4 bases and J lost 4, with 7 bases in between. The CDR3 has 12 residues. The CDR3 region has the DNA TGTGCCTGGACGACTCGTAATGAAAAACTGTTTTTT. The encoded protein is CAWTTRNEKLFF.

This clonotype was counted ten times or more. This chain joins TRBV6-2 or TRBV6-3 and TRBJ2-6; no definite D call. CDR1 MNHEY and CDR2 SVGEGT come from the germline V gene. The CDR3 consists of 15 residues. Deletions cut 6 bases from V and 0 bases from J, with 9 bases between. CDR3: CASRYRVSGANVLTF. CDR3 sequence (DNA): TGTGCCAGCAGATACAGAGTCTCTGGGGCCAACGTCCTGACTTTC.

This clonotype was observed many times. The chain carries TRBV3-1 and TRBJ1-2; D gene unclear. In germline, CDR1 is LGHDT, CDR2 YNNKEL (reference sequence). The CDR3 consists of 13 residues. Trimming cost V 2 bases and J 6 bases, with 10 bases left between them. CDR3 loop: CASSQPPGHGYTF. As DNA, the CDR3 is TGTGCCAGCAGCCAACCCCCCGGCCATGGCTACACCTTC.

Ten or more counts support this clonotype. This sequence joins TRBV24-1 and TRBJ2-2; D unresolved. Germline V lookup: CDR1 KGHDR, CDR2 SFDVKD. The CDR3 has 17 amino acids. Deletions cut 3 bases from V and 2 bases from J, with 15 bases between. CDR3 loop: CATSDPFRSSNTGELFF. CDR3 DNA sequence: TGTGCCACCAGTGATCCCTTCAGGAGTTCTAACACCGGGGAGCTGTTTTTT.

Comments on this clonotype: One base away lies a much larger clone, so this may be a sequencing read error. The chain is built from TRBV28 and TRBJ2-1; 7 nucleotides line up with TRBD1. V was pared by 5 bases and J by 6 bases, with 4 bases of the junction left unmatched. The CDR3 runs 13 residues. Germline lookup yields CDR1 MDHEN and CDR2 SYDVKM. The CDR3 loop is CASSNRGPNEQFF. DNA of the CDR3: TGTGCCAGCAGTAACAGGGGTCCCAATGAGCAGTTCTTC.

This clonotype appeared many times. The chain is built from TRBV3-1 and TRBJ2-7; TRBD1 is a possible D gene (6 bases). This CDR3 has 15 amino acids. Trimming removed 1 base from V and 6 bases from J, with 16 bases in between. Germline V gene lookup returns CDR1 LGHDT and CDR2 YNNKEL (reference sequence). CDR3 amino acids: CASSQGAAAGAEQYF. In DNA, the CDR3 is TGTGCCAGCAGCCAAGGGGCTGCAGCAGGGGCCGAGCAGTACTTC.

This clonotype showed up many times. The CDR3 nucleotides are TGTGCCAGCAGCTTAGATCGCGGACCCGATCGCTATGGCTACACCTTC. Its translation: CASSLDRGPDRYGYTF. The chain links TRBV11-3 to TRBJ1-2; the D is unclear. V was shortened by 0 bases and J by 4 bases, with 15 bases between the two germline ends. Germline loops: CDR1 SGHNT, CDR2 YENEEA. The CDR3 covers 16 residues.

In this sample, this clonotype turned up a few times. V is TRBV18 and J is TRBJ2-2, with 7 bases that match TRBD2. The V gene's germline CDR1 is KGHSH and CDR2 LQKENI. CDR3 size: 18 residues. Losses at the gene ends were 5 bases for V and 0 bases for J; bases not matched to a gene: 12. The CDR3 here is CASSGRITAGTNTGELFF. In nucleotides, the CDR3 is TGTGCCAGCTCAGGCCGGATCACAGCGGGAACGAACACCGGGGAGCTGTTTTTT.

This chain uses TRBV12-3 or TRBV12-4 with TRBJ1-1; no reliable D call. The CDR3 extends over 14 amino acids. V lost 0 bases and J 3 bases, leaving 8 bases between the germline ends. In DNA form, the CDR3 reads TGTGCCAGCAGTTTAGCTCGGGGATACACTGAAGCTTTCTTT. Translating it yields CASSLARGYTEAFF.

This clonotype was seen more than once but under ten times. The chain combines TRBV7-2 with TRBJ2-3; 7 nucleotides line up with TRBD2. Per germline, CDR1 SGHTA and CDR2 FQGNSA. Losses at the gene ends were 1 base for V and 9 bases for J; bases not matched to a gene: 13. This CDR3 is built from 16 residues. The CDR3 DNA is TGTGCCAGCAGCTTAGGGGGGGGTAGCGGCCCGGGAACGCAGTATTTT. This translates into CASSLGGGSGPGTQYF.

This clonotype turned up a few times. The chain uses TRBV6-2 or TRBV6-3 and TRBJ1-2, with a weak D call TRBD1 (5 bases). This CDR3 is 14 amino acids long. Trimming stripped 8 bases from V and 4 bases from J, with 17 bases between. Per the germline V gene, CDR1 is MNHEY and CDR2 is SVGEGT. This CDR3 is CASRGQFGGYGYTF. Written as DNA, the CDR3 is TGTGCCAGCCGAGGGCAGTTTGGGGGCTATGGCTACACCTTC.

This clonotype has ten or more counts. The gene calls are TRBV20-1 and TRBJ2-1; TRBD1 is a possible D gene (5 bases). The CDR3 totals 16 residues. V dropped 0 bases and J dropped 4 bases, with 16 bases sitting between them. The germline V gene has CDR1 DFQATT and CDR2 SNEGSKA (reference sequence). This CDR3 reads CSARDRRAGLYNEQFF. CDR3 sequence (DNA): TGCAGTGCTAGAGATCGCCGGGCAGGGTTGTACAATGAGCAGTTCTTC.

The chain employs TRBV27 and TRBJ1-2; unclear D gene. Germline V gives CDR1 MNHEY, CDR2 SMNVEV (reference sequence). This CDR3 region has 15 residues. Trimming removed 3 bases at V and 1 base at J, with 12 bases between. The CDR3 is CASSFVGLLNYGYTF. The CDR3 bases are TGTGCCAGCAGTTTCGTCGGACTGCTTAACTATGGCTACACCTTC.

This chain joins TRBV7-9 and TRBJ2-7, with D perhaps TRBD1 (6 bases). The length of the CDR3 is 12 residues. Trimming cost V 6 bases and J 5 bases, with 11 bases left between them. Germline V gene sequence: CDR1 SEHNR, CDR2 FQNEAQ (reference sequence). CDR3 amino acids: CASRLGANEQYF. The CDR3 coding sequence is TGTGCCAGCAGATTGGGGGCAAACGAGCAGTACTTC.

The V call is TRBV10-3, the J call TRBJ2-5, with D possibly being TRBD2 (5 bases). CDR3 length: 13 amino acids. CDR1 ENHRY and CDR2 SYGVKD come from the germline V gene. Trimming removed 0 bases at V and 5 bases at J, with 7 bases between. For the CDR3, the DNA is TGTGCCATCAGTGAGTCGACTATTGAGACCCAGTACTTC. Residues: CAISESTIETQYF.

The gene calls are TRBV13 and TRBJ2-2; 14 positions agree with TRBD2. The CDR3 totals 16 residues. Germline loops: CDR1 PRHDT, CDR2 FYEKMQ (reference sequence). Trimming took 5 bases from V and 8 from J; bases not matched to a gene: 7. Written as DNA, the CDR3 is TGTGCCAGCAGCGGGACTAGCGGGAGATCGGGGGGGGAGCTGTTTTTT. Translating gives CASSGTSGRSGGELFF.